This record looks at one T cell receptor (beta chain) sequence and its context. Some clones are missing from TCRdb's copy, which holds only in-frame ones; the method was immunoSEQ multiplex PCR. There are about 440,000 clones in the sample; 70% to 90% occur only once, and about 2% lies in the top ten. The data are from a study of blood T cell repertoires in COVID-19. CDR3 length: 19 residues. Germline V gives CDR1 SGHRS, CDR2 YFSETQ. J lost 0 bases, V lost 3 bases, and 8 bases had no gene match. Sequences were obtained from PBMCs or T cells enriched from blood (not recorded which). This receptor was identified in a woman under 30 with acute COVID-19. The J gene is TRBJ2-2, the V gene TRBV5-1; 13 bases map to TRBD2. The CDR3 here is CASSSTGTSGATNTGELFF. Here the CDR3 DNA reads TGCGCCAGCAGCTCCACCGGGACTAGCGGGGCGACGAACACCGGGGAGCTGTTTTTT.